This T cell receptor (beta chain) comes out of a study of blood T cell repertoires in COVID-19. Profiling relied on immunoSEQ multiplex PCR, and the TCRdb table lists in-frame clones only, not all of them. The data contain hundreds of thousands of clones, 75% to 90% of them singletons. V was pared by 2 bases and J by 5 bases, with 9 bases between. The length of the CDR3 is 13 residues. Per the germline V gene, CDR1 is SGHDN and CDR2 is FVKESK. Sequenced input: PBMCs or T cells enriched from blood (not recorded which). The clonotype was recovered from a woman aged 40 to 50 with acute COVID-19. The chain uses TRBV14 and TRBJ1-2, with D possibly matching TRBD1 (6 bases). The CDR3 nucleotides read TGTGCCAGCAGCCAACGGACAGCGTATGGCTACACCTTC. This encodes CASSQRTAYGYTF.